A single sample is the source of the 22 T cell receptor beta chains below, sequenced in a study of T cell responses to AZD1222 COVID-19 vaccine. Method: immunoSEQ multiplex PCR; TCRdb's copy keeps in-frame clones and lacks some. Here the sample spans 100,000 to 150,000 clones, 90% being singletons. Material: peripheral blood, obtained on day 0 of AZD1222 vaccination. These receptor sequences come from an adult in good health.

The chain recombines TRBV5-1 with TRBJ1-1, with 8 bases that match TRBD1. This CDR3 has 17 amino acids. Germline V CDR1 and CDR2: SGHRS, YFSETQ. The trim removed 0 bases at V and 0 bases at J, leaving 7 bases unmatched. CDR3 in DNA: TGCGCCAGCAGCTTGGGGGGACAGGACAGAATGAACACTGAAGCTTTCTTT. Protein sequence: CASSLGGQDRMNTEAFF.

J is TRBJ2-1 and V is TRBV10-3, with D hard to call. The CDR3 sequence is 11 residues long. V lost 4 bases and J 5 bases, leaving 3 bases between the germline ends. Germline values: CDR1 ENHRY, CDR2 SYGVKD. The CDR3 region is CAISVDNEQFF. The CDR3 DNA sequence: TGTGCCATCAGTGTAGACAATGAGCAGTTCTTC.

This chain uses TRBV6-2 or TRBV6-3 with TRBJ2-7; 9 nucleotides line up with TRBD2. With 6 bases clipped from V and 5 bases from J, the junction kept 5 bases outside the gene matches. The V gene's germline CDR1 is MNHEY and CDR2 SVGEGT. This CDR3 contains 13 residues. CDR3 residues: CASSPGTSNEQYF. CDR3 DNA sequence: TGTGCCAGCAGCCCCGGGACTAGCAACGAGCAGTACTTC.

The chain carries TRBV5-8 and TRBJ1-6; D possibly corresponds to TRBD1 (5 bases). V dropped 1 base and J dropped 6 bases, with 8 bases sitting between them. This CDR3 spans 14 amino acids. Germline CDR1 SGHTS, CDR2 YDEGEE. CDR3 in DNA: TGTGCCAGCAGCTTGCGGCAGGGTAATTCACCCCTCCACTTT. Translated: CASSLRQGNSPLHF. The full variable domain, in which reference TRBV5-8 and TRBJ1-6 provide the parts outside the CDR3, is EAGVTQSPTHLIKTRGQQATLRCSPISGHTSVYWYQQALGLGLQFLLWYDEGEERNRGNFPPRFSGRQFPNYSSELNVNALELEDSALYLCASSLRQGNSPLHFGNGTRLTVT.

The V gene is TRBV3-1 (or the pseudogene TRBV3-2), the J gene TRBJ2-5, with D possibly TRBD2 on 7 matching bases. The V gene lost 5 bases and the J gene lost 2 bases, with 12 bases spanning the gap. CDR3 length equals 14 residues. The germline V gene encodes CDR1 LGHDT and CDR2 YNNKEL (reference sequence). The chain's CDR3 is CASSLRGLQETQYF. The CDR3 DNA reads as TGTGCCAGCAGCTTGCGGGGGCTACAAGAGACCCAGTACTTC.

The chain carries TRBV5-6 and TRBJ1-2, with D perhaps TRBD1 (6 bases). The CDR3 length is 12 residues. CDR1 is SGHDT and CDR2 is YYEEEE in the germline V gene. Trimming took 5 bases from V and 8 from J, leaving 13 bases between them. In DNA, the CDR3 is TGTGCCAGCAGTCAGGGGTCCAGCGGCTACACCTTC. Protein product: CASSQGSSGYTF.

The rearrangement joins TRBV28 to TRBJ2-1; 10 bases fit TRBD2. CDR3 length: 14 amino acids. Germline CDR1 and CDR2: MDHEN and SYDVKM. Unmatched junction bases numbered 2, after V lost 4 bases and J lost 5 bases. In DNA, the CDR3 is TGTGCCAGCAGTTCGGGACTAGCGAACAATGAGCAGTTCTTC. This codes for CASSSGLANNEQFF.

The V call is TRBV19, the J call TRBJ1-2; D not resolved. Germline loops: CDR1 LNHDA, CDR2 SQIVND (reference sequence). CDR3 length: 14 residues. Trimming took 6 bases from V and 4 from J, leaving 15 bases between them. CDR3: CASSNPDGVYGYTF. For the CDR3, the DNA is TGTGCCAGTAGCAACCCGGACGGCGTCTATGGCTACACCTTC.

This clone was counted once. V usage is TRBV28 and J usage is TRBJ2-1; D gene uncertain. CDR1 and CDR2 (germline): MDHEN, SYDVKM. V lost 6 bases to trimming and J lost 12 bases, with 15 bases between them. The CDR3 is 12 residues long. CDR3 bases: TGTGCCAGCAGAACGGGCCTCAGAACGCAGTTCTTC. It encodes CASRTGLRTQFF.

V gene TRBV7-9 combines with J gene TRBJ1-5; maybe TRBD1 (6 bases). V was shortened by 1 base and J by 1 base, with 11 bases between the two germline ends. This CDR3 has 16 amino acids. Germline CDR1 SEHNR, CDR2 FQNEAQ (reference sequence). The CDR3 DNA reads as TGTGCCAGCAGCTTAGGGTCGGGGGCGAGCAATCAGCCCCAGCATTTT. It specifies CASSLGSGASNQPQHF. The full variable domain, its missing parts supplied by reference TRBV7-9 and TRBJ1-5, is DTGVSQNPRHKITKRGQNVTFRCDPISEHNRLYWYRQTLGQGPEFLTYFQNEAQLEKSRLLSDRFSAERPKGSFSTLEIQRTEQGDSAMYLCASSLGSGASNQPQHFGDGTRLSIL.

The chain is built from TRBV9 and TRBJ1-1, with D possibly matching TRBD1 (5 bases). The CDR3 totals 15 residues. CDR1 is SGDLS, CDR2 YYNGEE, per germline. The V gene lost 0 bases and the J gene lost 3 bases, with 12 bases spanning the gap. The CDR3 here is CASSVESGGYTEAFF. The CDR3, as DNA: TGTGCCAGCAGCGTAGAATCGGGGGGTTACACTGAAGCTTTCTTT.

The chain uses TRBV29-1 and TRBJ1-1; the match to TRBD1 covers 9 bases. The germline CDR1 and CDR2 sequences are SQVTM and ANQGSEA. Trimming at V came to 5 bases and at J to 6 bases, leaving 4 bases not matched to a gene. CDR3 length: 12 amino acids. CDR3 coding DNA: TGCAGCGTTCGGACAGGGGCTTCTGAAGCTTTCTTT. It codes for CSVRTGASEAFF.

The J gene is TRBJ2-7, the V gene TRBV12-3 or TRBV12-4, with 7 bases aligning to TRBD1. The CDR3 covers 13 residues. The ends lost 6 bases at V and 5 bases at J; junction bases unmatched: 7. The CDR3 loop is CASSPTGFHEQYF. The CDR3 DNA reads TGTGCCAGCAGCCCGACAGGGTTCCACGAGCAGTACTTC.

This sequence joins TRBV2 and TRBJ1-4; 9 bases line up with TRBD1. V lost 6 bases, J lost 3 bases, and 14 bases stayed unmatched. The germline V gene encodes CDR1 SNHLY and CDR2 FYNNEI. The CDR3 is 18 amino acids. The CDR3 nucleotides read TGTGCCAGCAGGGGAGAGACAGGGGGGATTTTAGCTAATGAAAAACTGTTTTTT. As protein: CASRGETGGILANEKLFF.

This clone has more than one count but fewer than ten. The genes are TRBV19 and TRBJ2-7; 8 bases agree with TRBD1. CDR3 length equals 18 residues. CDR1 and CDR2 from the germline V gene are LNHDA and SQIVND (reference sequence). The junction had 17 bases not matched to a gene; V was cut back by 5 bases and J by 2 bases. In DNA, the CDR3 is TGTGCCAGTAGTCTAACCCCCACCCTGACAGGGGCCCCCTACGAGCAGTACTTC. Translated, it gives CASSLTPTLTGAPYEQYF.

The V and J genes are TRBV5-1 and TRBJ2-5; D not certain. The CDR3 is made up of 13 amino acids. Germline V gene lookup returns CDR1 SGHRS and CDR2 YFSETQ. Trimming shortened V by 2 bases and J by 7 bases, and 12 bases separated the two germline ends. CDR3 nucleotide sequence: TGCGCCAGCAGCTTAGACGGGCCAAGGACCCAGTACTTC. As protein: CASSLDGPRTQYF.

The chain uses TRBV2 and TRBJ2-1, with D unclear. The CDR3 loop spans 14 amino acids. Trimming stripped 7 bases from V and 9 bases from J, with 19 bases between. Germline loops: CDR1 SNHLY, CDR2 FYNNEI. CDR3 sequence: CASTWEWMSSEQFF. CDR3 nucleotides: TGTGCCAGCACGTGGGAATGGATGAGCAGTGAGCAGTTCTTC.

A word on this clone: The identical CDR3 is also encoded by other nucleotide sequences in the sample. The CDR3 loop is CASSKEGEAFF. The CDR3 bases are TGTGCCAGCAGCAAAGAAGGTGAAGCTTTCTTT. The chain joins TRBV21-1 to TRBJ1-1. TRBV21-1 is reported as a pseudogene. The CDR3 is 11 amino acids.

This clone was counted only a few times. This chain uses TRBV28 with TRBJ1-4, with a tentative D call TRBD1 (5 bases). Germline V lookup: CDR1 MDHEN, CDR2 SYDVKM. V was clipped by 0 bases and J by 8 bases, with 16 bases between them. The CDR3 has 16 amino acids. As DNA, the CDR3 is TGTGCCAGCAGTTTATGGGGGGGAGGAGGTAGGGAAAAACTGTTTTTT. Translated, it gives CASSLWGGGGREKLFF.

V gene TRBV14 combines with J gene TRBJ1-5; D is ambiguous. CDR1 and CDR2 (germline): SGHDN, FVKESK. Between the trimmed V and J ends, which lost 4 bases and 0 bases, there was a span of 10 bases. This CDR3 comprises 15 residues. CDR3 DNA: TGTGCCAGCAGCCTCAGAGGCAGTAGCAATCAGCCCCAGCATTTT. Translating gives CASSLRGSSNQPQHF.

The chain links TRBV6-5 to TRBJ2-7; 7 nucleotides line up with TRBD2. The V segment lost 2 bases and the J segment 6 bases; nucleotides outside the gene matches: 13. This CDR3 contains 16 residues. The germline gives CDR1 MNHEY, CDR2 SVGAGI. CDR3 protein: CASSYGGVGRETEQYF. The CDR3 coding sequence is TGTGCCAGCAGTTACGGGGGTGTGGGGCGGGAGACCGAGCAGTACTTC.

The chain employs TRBV27 and TRBJ2-7; possibly TRBD1 for D (5 bases). CDR3 length: 14 residues. Germline lookup yields CDR1 MNHEY and CDR2 SMNVEV (reference sequence). Deletions cut 0 bases from V and 7 bases from J, with 13 bases between. CDR3 nucleotides: TGTGCCAGCAGTTTATCGGCCACCCAGGGAGAGCAGTACTTC. It yields the protein CASSLSATQGEQYF.